The 5 T cell receptor beta chains presented below share a single source sample, sequenced in a study of T-cell memory formation after mild COVID-19. TCRdb re-analysed the 5' RACE reads in MiXCR, keeping a single row per CDR3 protein. The sample has about 270,000 distinct CDR3 sequences; around 15% are singletons. The sequenced sample was PBMCs or a T cell subset sorted from them (not recorded which). These receptors all stem from a man aged 18 to 35 who had mild COVID-19 (a few samples of this study predate the infection). Cell type and time point are not known.

V and J are TRBV24-1 and TRBJ2-1; TRBD1 matches at 10 bases. After removal of 4 bases from V and 2 bases from J, the junction contained 4 bases not matched to a gene. This CDR3 comprises 16 residues. From germline, CDR1 is KGHDR and CDR2 SFDVKD. The CDR3 DNA reads as TGTGCCACCAGTGACGCCGGGACAGGGGCCTACAATGAGCAGTTCTTC. This gives the protein CATSDAGTGAYNEQFF.

V and J are TRBV5-1 and TRBJ2-7; D is perhaps TRBD2 (5 bases). V gave up 3 bases and J gave up 4 bases, with 11 bases separating them. The germline gives CDR1 SGHRS, CDR2 YFSETQ. The CDR3 spans 13 residues. Here the CDR3 DNA reads TGCGCCAGCAGCTCCCCCGGACTTTACGAGCAGTACTTC. Translated: CASSSPGLYEQYF.

This clonotype was detected only a few times. The chain uses TRBV4-1 and TRBJ2-2, with 7 bases fitting TRBD2. This CDR3 comprises 17 residues. Germline values: CDR1 MGHRA, CDR2 YSYEKL. V lost 5 bases to trimming and J lost 0 bases; unmatched junction nucleotides: 9. CDR3 nucleotides: TGCGCCAGCAGCTCCCGCCGAGCGGGGACGAACACCGGGGAGCTGTTTTTT. It yields the protein CASSSRRAGTNTGELFF.

This clonotype was recorded a few times. The J gene is TRBJ1-3, the V gene TRBV15; TRBD1 might be the D (5 bases). The V and J ends lost 3 bases and 4 bases respectively, with 13 bases between them. This CDR3 comprises 15 residues. Germline loops: CDR1 LNHNV, CDR2 YYDKDF (reference sequence). The CDR3 DNA sequence: TGTGCCACCAGCAGCGGCAGGGTATTCGGAAACACCATATATTTT. Translating gives CATSSGRVFGNTIYF.

V is TRBV7-3 and J is TRBJ2-3, with TRBD2 identical over 8 bases. The CDR3 sequence is 18 residues long. Germline V gene lookup returns CDR1 SGHTA and CDR2 FQGTGA. The ends lost 2 bases at V and 4 bases at J; junction bases unmatched: 14. The CDR3 here is CASSLLGGPGLGADTQYF. The CDR3 region has the DNA TGTGCCAGCAGCTTATTGGGGGGTCCGGGACTAGGGGCAGATACGCAGTATTTT.